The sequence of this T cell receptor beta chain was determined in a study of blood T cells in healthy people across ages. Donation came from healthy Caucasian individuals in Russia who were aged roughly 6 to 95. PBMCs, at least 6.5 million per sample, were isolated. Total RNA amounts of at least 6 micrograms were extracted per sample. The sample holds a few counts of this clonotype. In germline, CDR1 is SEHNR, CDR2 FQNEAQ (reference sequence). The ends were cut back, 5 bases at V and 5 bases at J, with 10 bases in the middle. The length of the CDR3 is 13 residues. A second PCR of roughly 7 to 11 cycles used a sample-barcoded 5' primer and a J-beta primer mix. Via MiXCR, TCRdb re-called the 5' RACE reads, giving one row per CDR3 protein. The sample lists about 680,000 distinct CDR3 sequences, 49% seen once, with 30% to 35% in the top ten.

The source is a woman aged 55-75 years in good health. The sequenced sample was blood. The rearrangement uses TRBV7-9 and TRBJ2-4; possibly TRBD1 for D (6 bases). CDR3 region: CASSRGQQNIQYF. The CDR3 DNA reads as TGTGCCAGCAGCAGAGGACAGCAAAACATTCAGTACTTC. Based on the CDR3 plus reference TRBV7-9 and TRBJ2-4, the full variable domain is DTGVSQNPRHKITKRGQNVTFRCDPISEHNRLYWYRQTLGQGPEFLTYFQNEAQLEKSRLLSDRFSAERPKGSFSTLEIQRTEQGDSAMYLCASSRGQQNIQYFGAGTRLSVL.